This paragraph covers one T cell receptor beta chain sequence. The record originates from a study of blood T cell repertoires in COVID-19. Data came from immunoSEQ multiplex PCR; TCRdb stores just in-frame clones and leaves some out. The sample lists more than 150,000 clones, over 80% occurring once. Germline CDR1 reads LNHDA; CDR2 reads SQIVND (reference sequence). CDR3 length: 13 residues. The ends were cut back, 5 bases at V and 7 bases at J, with 12 bases in the middle. The V and J genes are TRBV19 and TRBJ1-5, with a tentative D call TRBD1 (5 bases). Sequenced: peripheral blood. This TCR was sampled from a woman aged 60-75 years with acute or convalescent COVID-19. In nucleotides, the CDR3 is TGTGCCAGTAGTGGTACAGGAAACCAGCCCCAGCATTTT. Translation: CASSGTGNQPQHF. Combining the CDR3 with reference TRBV19 and TRBJ1-5 gives the whole variable domain DGGITQSPKYLFRKEGQNVTLSCEQNLNHDAMYWYRQDPGQGLRLIYYSQIVNDFQKGDIAEGYSVSREKKESFPLTVTSAQKNPTAFYLCASSGTGNQPQHFGDGTRLSIL.